The next 27 T cell receptor beta chains were all read from a single sample in a study of T-cell memory formation after mild COVID-19. TCRdb processed the 5' RACE reads anew with MiXCR; each CDR3 protein has one entry. The sample has approximately 250,000 distinct CDR3 sequences; 16% are singletons. Sequenced sample: PBMCs or a T cell subset sorted from them (not recorded which). These receptor sequences come from a man between 18 and 35 years old who had mild COVID-19 (a few samples of this study predate the infection). Cell type and time point are not known.

The V call is TRBV29-1, the J call TRBJ2-5, with D tentatively TRBD1 (6 bases). The CDR3 spans 12 residues. Germline V CDR1 and CDR2: SQVTM, ANQGSEA. Trimming took 6 bases from V and 5 from J, leaving 13 bases between them. As DNA, the CDR3 is TGCAGCGTAGCCGGGACACGGGAGACCCAGTACTTC. Its protein is CSVAGTRETQYF.

This clonotype was counted between two and nine times. The genes are TRBV6-6 and TRBJ1-1; TRBD1 aligns across 7 bases. Germline V gene lookup returns CDR1 MNHNY and CDR2 SVGAGI (reference sequence). V shed 6 bases, J shed 0 bases, and the junction held 13 bases outside the gene matches. The CDR3 spans 17 residues. CDR3 in amino acids: CASSQWTGGIMNTEAFF. CDR3 nucleotides: TGTGCCAGCAGCCAGTGGACAGGTGGGATCATGAACACTGAAGCTTTCTTT.

This clonotype was counted only a few times. V gene TRBV10-3 combines with J gene TRBJ2-5; 9 positions match TRBD2. Germline CDR1 is ENHRY and CDR2 is SYGVKD. J gave up 2 bases and V 2 bases, and 6 bases lay outside the gene matches. This CDR3 is 16 amino acids long. The CDR3 sequence: CAISEAASGDQETQYF. CDR3 coding DNA: TGTGCCATCAGTGAGGCGGCTAGCGGGGATCAAGAGACCCAGTACTTC.

This chain uses TRBV19 with TRBJ2-3, with no clear D. V lost 6 bases and J 0 bases, leaving 13 bases between the germline ends. Germline lookup yields CDR1 LNHDA and CDR2 SQIVND (reference sequence). The CDR3 covers 15 residues. The CDR3 region is CASSPLGWSTDTQYF. The CDR3 bases are TGTGCCAGTAGCCCCCTTGGATGGAGCACAGATACGCAGTATTTT.

As DNA, the CDR3 is TGTGCCAGCAGCTTGGAGGGGATGGGGACCTACGCGAACACCGGGGAGCTGTTTTTT. It encodes CASSLEGMGTYANTGELFF. The chain has TRBV7-6 and TRBJ2-2; weak D call: TRBD2 (6 bases). Germline V gene lookup returns CDR1 SGHVS and CDR2 FNYEAQ. The CDR3 covers 19 residues. The germline V and J ends were trimmed by 3 bases and 0 bases, with 20 bases remaining between them. Looking up the rest from reference TRBV7-6 and TRBJ2-2 gives the full variable domain: GAGVSQSPRYKVTKRGQDVALRCDPISGHVSLYWYRQALGQGPEFLTYFNYEAQQDKSGLPNDRFSAERPEGSISTLTIQRTEQRDSAMYRCASSLEGMGTYANTGELFFGEGSRLTVL.

This clonotype has a count of ten or more. The chain couples TRBV28 to TRBJ1-5; 9 nucleotides line up with TRBD1. CDR3 length equals 14 residues. Germline trimming cut 6 bases from V and 7 bases from J; bases unmatched to any gene: 7. Germline V gene data show CDR1 as MDHEN and CDR2 as SYDVKM. CDR3 bases: TGTGCCAGCAGGGGGACACAGGGGGCCCAGCCCCAGCATTTT. It codes for CASRGTQGAQPQHF. Combining the CDR3 with reference TRBV28 and TRBJ1-5 gives the whole variable domain DVKVTQSSRYLVKRTGEKVFLECVQDMDHENMFWYRQDPGLGLRLIYFSYDVKMKEKGDIPEGYSVSREKKERFSLILESASTNQTSMYLCASRGTQGAQPQHFGDGTRLSIL.

The CDR3 spells CASKGPRGSSYNEQFF. As DNA, the CDR3 is TGTGCCAGCAAGGGGCCACGAGGGAGCTCCTACAATGAGCAGTTCTTC. V usage is TRBV6-5 and J usage is TRBJ2-1; D may correspond to TRBD1 or TRBD2 (5 bases each). Trimming stripped 7 bases from V and 0 bases from J, with 16 bases between. The germline V gene encodes CDR1 MNHEY and CDR2 SVGAGI. The CDR3 is 16 residues long.

CDR3 amino acids: CASSFGTHHGYTF. The CDR3 region has the DNA TGTGCCAGCAGTTTCGGGACCCACCATGGCTACACCTTC. This chain joins TRBV28 and TRBJ1-2; D might be TRBD1 (5 bases). Between the trimmed V and J ends, which lost 3 bases and 6 bases, there was a span of 11 bases. The CDR3 has 13 amino acids. The germline gives CDR1 MDHEN, CDR2 SYDVKM.

The sample holds a few counts of this clonotype. The gene calls are TRBV6-5 and TRBJ2-7; 10 bases are a match to TRBD1. CDR1 and CDR2 (germline): MNHEY, SVGAGI. The CDR3 totals 15 residues. After removal of 7 bases from V and 4 bases from J, the junction contained 10 bases not matched to a gene. CDR3 DNA: TGTGCCAGCACCGCTGTGGGACAGGGGAATTACGAGCAGTACTTC. Residues: CASTAVGQGNYEQYF.

This clonotype was found a few times. The chain has TRBV20-1 and TRBJ2-5; possibly TRBD2 for D (6 bases). The germline V gene encodes CDR1 DFQATT and CDR2 SNEGSKA (reference sequence). V was shortened by 3 bases and J by 2 bases, with 16 bases between the two germline ends. This CDR3 contains 15 residues. CDR3 coding DNA: TGCAGTGCTAGGCGGATAGCGGTGATACAAGAGACCCAGTACTTC. Its protein product is CSARRIAVIQETQYF.

The CDR3 reads CASSLGDRTEQFF. The CDR3 DNA follows: TGTGCCAGCAGCTTAGGGGACAGGACTGAGCAGTTCTTC. The rearrangement joins TRBV7-3 to TRBJ2-1; TRBD1 matches at 8 bases. Germline V CDR1 and CDR2: SGHTA, FQGTGA. V gave up 2 bases and J gave up 9 bases; unmatched junction bases: 3. This CDR3 is built from 13 residues.

The rearrangement joins TRBV12-3 or TRBV12-4 to TRBJ2-7; possibly TRBD1 or TRBD2 for D (6 bases each). The length of the CDR3 is 13 residues. V lost 2 bases and J 2 bases, leaving 7 bases between the germline ends. For the CDR3, the DNA is TGTGCCAGCAGTTTAAGGGGGGCCTACGAGCAGTACGTC. It codes for CASSLRGAYEQYV.

The rearrangement joins TRBV27 to TRBJ1-2; TRBD1 agrees at 12 bases. V was pared by 0 bases and J by 5 bases, with 1 base of the junction left unmatched. The CDR3 totals 15 residues. CDR1 is MNHEY, CDR2 SMNVEV, per germline (reference sequence). The CDR3 is CASSLSGQGAYGYTF. In DNA, the CDR3 is TGTGCCAGCAGTTTATCGGGACAGGGGGCGTATGGCTACACCTTC.

V gene TRBV7-2 combines with J gene TRBJ1-1; 7 bases are a match to TRBD1. The CDR3 runs 15 residues. Germline-derived CDR1 and CDR2 are SGHTA and FQGNSA. Trimming took 5 bases from V and 4 from J; bases not matched to a gene: 10. CDR3 protein: CASSTQGGRVTEAFF. The CDR3 nucleotides read TGTGCCAGCAGCACACAAGGGGGCAGGGTCACTGAAGCTTTCTTT. The variable domain in full, completed from reference TRBV7-2 and TRBJ1-1, reads GAGVSQSPSNKVTEKGKDVELRCDPISGHTALYWYRQSLGQGLEFLIYFQGNSAPDKSGLPSDRFSAERTGGSVSTLTIQRTQQEDSAVYLCASSTQGGRVTEAFFGQGTRLTVV.

V usage is TRBV6-1 and J usage is TRBJ1-5; 8 bases fit TRBD1. Trimming cost V 4 bases and J 2 bases; bases outside gene matches: 7. The germline CDR1 and CDR2 sequences are MNHNS and SASEGT. CDR3 size: 16 residues. As DNA, the CDR3 is TGTGCCAGCAGTGCGACAGGGGAGGTTGGCAATCAGCCCCAGCATTTT. As protein: CASSATGEVGNQPQHF.

The V call is TRBV10-3, the J call TRBJ1-4; TRBD1 matches at 7 bases. J was trimmed by 8 bases and V by 3 bases; bases with no gene match: 12. This CDR3 has 16 residues. Germline V gene lookup returns CDR1 ENHRY and CDR2 SYGVKD. Here the CDR3 DNA reads TGTGCCATCAGTGATGCGCCGGGACAGAGGCCCGAAAAACTGTTTTTT. It is translated as CAISDAPGQRPEKLFF.

The CDR3 here is CASSPDGGGYEQYV. In nucleotides, the CDR3 is TGCGCCAGCAGCCCCGATGGGGGGGGCTACGAGCAGTACGTC. The chain combines TRBV5-1 with TRBJ2-7; TRBD2 aligns across 7 bases. CDR3 length: 14 residues. Losses at the gene ends were 4 bases for V and 3 bases for J; bases not matched to a gene: 7. Per germline, CDR1 SGHRS and CDR2 YFSETQ.

This clonotype was seen repeatedly, ten times or more. The chain joins TRBV5-1 to TRBJ1-2, with TRBD1 matching over 10 bases. The CDR3 is 12 residues long. Looked up from germline, CDR1 is SGHRS and CDR2 is YFSETQ. V shed 4 bases, J shed 8 bases, and the junction held 2 bases outside the gene matches. In DNA form, the CDR3 reads TGCGCCAGCAGCGGACAGGGGGACGGCTACACCTTC. Translation: CASSGQGDGYTF.

The table lists this clonotype with a few counts. CDR3 coding DNA: TGTGCCAGCAGTATAACAGGACGCGAAAAACTGTTTTTT. Translated, it gives CASSITGREKLFF. V is TRBV7-9 and J is TRBJ1-4, with D maybe TRBD1 (5 bases). From germline, CDR1 is SEHNR and CDR2 FQNEAQ (reference sequence). This CDR3 contains 13 residues. Trimming stripped 6 bases from V and 8 bases from J, with 13 bases between.

This clonotype was detected a few times. The genes are TRBV28 and TRBJ1-1; a weak D match, TRBD1 (5 bases). Trimming left V 7 bases short and J 4 bases short, with 13 bases between. The CDR3 extends over 13 amino acids. Germline V gene data show CDR1 as MDHEN and CDR2 as SYDVKM. CDR3 loop: CASTLYGTTEAFF. CDR3 bases: TGTGCCAGCACCCTATATGGGACCACTGAAGCTTTCTTT. The full variable domain, rest sourced from reference TRBV28 and TRBJ1-1, is DVKVTQSSRYLVKRTGEKVFLECVQDMDHENMFWYRQDPGLGLRLIYFSYDVKMKEKGDIPEGYSVSREKKERFSLILESASTNQTSMYLCASTLYGTTEAFFGQGTRLTVV.

V and J are TRBV5-1 and TRBJ1-6; tentatively, D is TRBD1 (5 bases). With 0 bases removed from V and 8 bases from J, the gap between germline ends came to 9 bases. CDR1 and CDR2 from the germline V gene are SGHRS and YFSETQ. CDR3 length equals 14 residues. The CDR3 protein is CASSLGQGDSPLHF. The CDR3 DNA is TGCGCCAGCAGCTTGGGTCAGGGAGATTCACCCCTCCACTTT.

The chain employs TRBV7-6 and TRBJ1-2; D remains unclear. Germline loops: CDR1 SGHVS, CDR2 FNYEAQ. The CDR3 sequence is 14 residues long. V was trimmed by 5 bases and J by 4 bases, leaving 14 bases between them. The CDR3 is CASSVDGSLYGYTF. In DNA form, the CDR3 reads TGTGCCAGCAGCGTGGACGGGAGCCTCTATGGCTACACCTTC.

This clonotype was counted at least ten times. This rearrangement joins TRBV24-1 to TRBJ2-1, with TRBD2 identical over 8 bases. CDR1 and CDR2 (germline): KGHDR, SFDVKD. J was trimmed by 6 bases and V by 1 base; bases with no gene match: 1. The CDR3 is 14 amino acids. In DNA form, the CDR3 reads TGTGCCACCAGTGATTTAGGGACTAGCAATGAGCAGTTCTTC. Amino acid sequence: CATSDLGTSNEQFF.

This clonotype came up a few times. V gene TRBV6-2 or TRBV6-3 combines with J gene TRBJ2-3; no reliable D call. The V and J ends lost 2 bases and 6 bases respectively, with 18 bases between them. The germline V gene has CDR1 MNHEY and CDR2 SVGEGT. The CDR3 runs 16 residues. In DNA, the CDR3 is TGTGCCAGCAGTTACGTGGCCGGCACGCTCAAGGATACGCAGTATTTT. As protein: CASSYVAGTLKDTQYF.

In this sample, this clonotype turned up a few times. V and J are TRBV12-3 or TRBV12-4 and TRBJ2-5; 10 bases are a match to TRBD2. This CDR3 is 17 amino acids long. Trimming at V came to 4 bases and at J to 1 base, leaving 9 bases not matched to a gene. CDR3 sequence: CASSYERGGGLQETQYF. CDR3 sequence (DNA): TGTGCCAGCAGTTACGAGCGGGGGGGCGGCCTCCAAGAGACCCAGTACTTC.

This clonotype was counted between two and nine times. The chain uses TRBV5-1 and TRBJ1-1; D might be TRBD1 (6 bases). Looked up from germline, CDR1 is SGHRS and CDR2 is YFSETQ. The CDR3 has 14 amino acids. V lost 2 bases and J lost 3, with 11 bases in between. DNA for the CDR3: TGCGCCAGCAGCTTCCAGGCAGGGGACACTGAAGCTTTCTTT. It encodes CASSFQAGDTEAFF.

The CDR3: CASSLSRTGSFRDTEAFF. Here the CDR3 DNA reads TGTGCCAGCAGCTTATCTCGGACAGGGAGCTTTCGGGACACTGAAGCTTTCTTT. The V gene is TRBV7-9, the J gene TRBJ1-1, with 8 positions matching TRBD1. V gave up 2 bases and J gave up 3 bases; unmatched junction bases: 14. The CDR3 runs 18 residues. Germline V gene sequence: CDR1 SEHNR, CDR2 FQNEAQ (reference sequence).